Listed here are 3 T cell receptor beta chains from one sample, sequenced in a study of T cell changes during pregnancy in multiple sclerosis. Profiled with immunoSEQ multiplex PCR; TCRdb holds only in-frame clones, not every one. The repertoire includes some 110,000 clones, around nine tenths of them detected once, and about 1.5% sits in the top ten. This specimen was peripheral blood, taken in the third trimester of pregnancy. The receptor set was obtained from a female donor with multiple sclerosis, enrolled in a pregnancy study.

V usage is TRBV7-9 and J usage is TRBJ1-6, with TRBD1 identical over 8 bases. The germline gives CDR1 SEHNR, CDR2 FQNEAQ (reference sequence). The CDR3 is 14 amino acids. V lost 5 bases to trimming and J lost 8 bases; unmatched junction nucleotides: 5. This CDR3 reads CASSLDRVDSPLHF. CDR3 sequence (DNA): TGTGCCAGCAGCCTGGACAGGGTTGATTCACCCCTCCACTTT.

In this sample, this clone turned up once. V gene TRBV5-1 combines with J gene TRBJ1-6; D remains ambiguous. Trimming shortened V by 0 bases and J by 10 bases, and 14 bases separated the two germline ends. The CDR3 has 15 residues. Germline CDR1 SGHRS, CDR2 YFSETQ. DNA for the CDR3: TGCGCCAGCAGCTTGGGAGGGAGGAAAGTATCACCCCTCCACTTT. Translated: CASSLGGRKVSPLHF.

The chain uses TRBV4-1 and TRBJ2-3; a weak D match, TRBD1 (6 bases). This CDR3 has 16 residues. The germline V and J ends were trimmed by 4 bases and 4 bases, with 18 bases remaining between them. CDR1 and CDR2 from the germline V gene are MGHRA and YSYEKL. The CDR3 DNA reads TGCGCCAGCAGCCCCTACAGGGCGGTGGGCCCAGATACGCAGTATTTT. Translation: CASSPYRAVGPDTQYF.